The sample holds a few counts of the clone carrying this T cell receptor (beta chain). These data originate in a study of T cells in Graves' hyperthyroidism and ophthalmopathy. Regions amplified from RNA transcripts were the TCR beta CDR3 regions. An initial round of RT-PCR targeting the TCR CDR3 relied on the HTBI primer set. TCRdb re-called the multiplex PCR reads with MiXCR, one entry per CDR3 protein. In the table there are fewer than 650,000 distinct CDR3 sequences, 12% to 15% of which are singletons. The TCR comes from a woman aged 18-29 years with Graves' ophthalmopathy. The material sequenced was blood.

CDR3 sequence (DNA): TGTGCCAGCAGTCCGGACAAACGGATTAGGAACACTGAAGCTTTCTTT. Its protein product is CASSPDKRIRNTEAFF. The V gene is TRBV6-1, the J gene TRBJ1-1, with D possibly TRBD1 on 5 matching bases. The CDR3 contains 16 residues. The germline V gene has CDR1 MNHNS and CDR2 SASEGT. The ends were cut back, 5 bases at V and 1 base at J, with 17 bases in the middle.